These T cell receptor beta chains were read from a single sample in a study of T cell changes during pregnancy in multiple sclerosis. The repertoire was sequenced with immunoSEQ multiplex PCR; TCRdb's copy has only in-frame clones and lacks some. Among tens of thousands of clones listed, roughly 91% were seen once. The source was CD4+ T cells from peripheral blood mononuclear cells, collected in the third trimester of pregnancy. Receptors were obtained from a female donor with multiple sclerosis, enrolled in a pregnancy study. The CDR3 runs from the conserved cysteine through the conserved F or W. D genes are given only for firm matches. For some rows the clone size is stated as once, few or many, or as a class when expanded; others skip it.

abundance	j_gene	v_gene	d_gene	CDR3nt	CDR3aa
once	TRBJ2-3	TRBV6-6	-	TGTGCCAGCACCATGTTGGTGAGGGATACGCAGTATTTT	CASTMLVRDTQYF
-	TRBJ2-1	TRBV6-1	-	TGTGCCAGCAGTGGGGGTAGCGGTTTTTACAATGAGCAGTTCTTC	CASSGGSGFYNEQFF
-	TRBJ1-6	TRBV6-5	-	TGTGCCAGCAGTACAGTCATAGTTAATTCACCCCTCCACTTT	CASSTVIVNSPLHF
-	TRBJ2-2	TRBV18	TRBD1	TGTGCCAGCTCACTTCGACAGGGTCAGGGCACCGGGGAGCTGTTTTTT	CASSLRQGQGTGELFF
once	TRBJ2-1	TRBV18	-	TGTGCCAGCTCACCACAAAACGGGAAGTCGGATGAGCAGTTCTTC	CASSPQNGKSDEQFF
-	TRBJ1-6	TRBV5-1	TRBD1	TGCGCCAGCAGCCCGGCCAGGGGGAAGTCACCCCTCCACTTT	CASSPARGKSPLHF
-	TRBJ1-5	TRBV19	-	TGTGCCAGTAGTATAGGTTCAGGGGCGGGCAATCAGCCCCAGCATTTT	CASSIGSGAGNQPQHF
-	TRBJ1-1	TRBV10-3	-	TGTGCCATCAGTGAGGGGGGGGTTGGAAGGTTAGGGTACACTGAAGCTTTCTTT	CAISEGGVGRLGYTEAFF
-	TRBJ1-4	TRBV6-1	TRBD1	TGTGCCAGCAGTGATTCGGGGACAGGGACCCGAACTAATGAAAAACTGTTTTTT	CASSDSGTGTRTNEKLFF
-	TRBJ2-7	TRBV5-1	-	TGCGCCAGCAGCTGGGGAGAGGGCGGTCAGATGAGGGCCTACGAGCAGTACTTC	CASSWGEGGQMRAYEQYF